This entry describes one T cell receptor (beta chain). This clonotype showed up just a few times. No cognate antigen has been identified for it. The input lacks base qualities; no much larger clone sits a single base away. The receptor library was made with RT-PCR. The sequencing machine was an Illumina HiSeq 2500. In-frame beta chains were kept once TCRdb had trimmed the public reads at Q25 with fastp and called clones with MiXCR. Rows with a matching CDR3 protein are joined into one entry that keeps the most common DNA and genes. The sample table contains 450,000 to 600,000 distinct CDR3 sequences; only one count was recorded for around 8% of them. Of the sample, around 13% falls within the top ten clones. The data stem from a study of response to subunit inactivated influenza vaccine (dated by TCRdb to the late 2010s). For context, the study as a whole: Deep quantitative T cell receptor repertoire profiling was used in the study to track responses to a trivalent subunit inactivated influenza vaccine. What the work shows at the level of the full study, not this receptor alone: It was suggested by the authors that each seasonal influenza vaccination may recruit only a limited number of new T cells.

Trimming removed 6 bases from V and 1 base from J; the gene matches leave 6 bases unexplained. Taken from cysteine to phenylalanine, the CDR3 has 16 residues. Just the 48-base CDR3 DNA is kept, in frame starting at base 1. Taken from the germline V gene, the CDR1 and CDR2 loops are SGHVS and FQNEAQ. The TCR was taken from a man between 45 and 75 years old who received an inactivated influenza vaccine. Donor details come from another sample of the same person, matched by shared clones. Sequencing used PBMCs from blood, obtained less than 30 months after vaccination. Recombination joined TRBV7-8 with TRBJ2-5, with TRBD2 matching 12 junction bases. The DNA reads as follows: TGTGCCAGCAGGCGACTAGCGGGGGCCTTCCAAGAGACCCAGTACTTC. This translates into CASRRLAGAFQETQYF.